This T cell receptor beta chain was identified during a study of identical twins. A single record per CDR3 protein comes from TCRdb applying MiXCR to the 5' RACE reads. The profile shows approximately 550,000 distinct CDR3 sequences, 20% to 25% of them singletons. The germline V gene encodes CDR1 SEHNR and CDR2 FQNEAQ (reference sequence). This CDR3 has 15 residues. The ends lost 5 bases at V and 2 bases at J; junction bases unmatched: 3. The same specimen was also included in a second study, on yellow fever vaccine responses in identical twins.

The receptor was derived from a woman aged 18-29 years in good health. The chain has TRBV7-9 and TRBJ2-3; 11 bases match TRBD2. What was sequenced was CD4+ T cells sorted from blood. CDR3: CASSTTSGTTDTQYF. DNA for the CDR3: TGTGCCAGCAGCACGACTAGCGGGACCACAGATACGCAGTATTTT.